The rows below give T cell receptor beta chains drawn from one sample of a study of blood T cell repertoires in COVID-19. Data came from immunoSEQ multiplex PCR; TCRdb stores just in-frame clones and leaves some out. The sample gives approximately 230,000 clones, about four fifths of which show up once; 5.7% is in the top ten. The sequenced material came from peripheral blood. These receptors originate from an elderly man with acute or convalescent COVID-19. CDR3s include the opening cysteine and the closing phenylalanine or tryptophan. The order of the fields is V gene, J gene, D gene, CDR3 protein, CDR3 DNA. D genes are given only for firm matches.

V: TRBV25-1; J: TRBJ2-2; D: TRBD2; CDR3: CASRRGANTGELFF; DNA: TGTGCCAGCCGGCGGGGGGCGAACACCGGGGAGCTGTTTTTT
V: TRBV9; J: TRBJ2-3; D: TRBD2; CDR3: CASSARGSGSPHLLTDTQYF; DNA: TGTGCCAGCAGCGCCCGGGGTAGCGGGAGTCCGCACCTCCTCACAGATACGCAGTATTTT
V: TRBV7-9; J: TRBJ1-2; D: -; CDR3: CASSLGVMTGDTF; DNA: TGTGCCAGCAGCTTAGGGGTGATGACTGGCGACACCTTC
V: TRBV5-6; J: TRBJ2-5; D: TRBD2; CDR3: CASSLLPLAGGQETQYF; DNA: TGTGCCAGCAGCCTCCTCCCCCTAGCGGGGGGACAAGAGACCCAGTACTTC
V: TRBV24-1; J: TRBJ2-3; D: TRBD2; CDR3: CATSDLLAGGYDTQYF; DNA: TGTGCCACCAGTGACTTACTAGCGGGAGGGTACGATACGCAGTATTTT
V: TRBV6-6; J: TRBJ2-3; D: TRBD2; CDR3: CASAPQTSGSTDTQYF; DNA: TGTGCCAGCGCACCCCAGACTAGCGGAAGCACAGATACGCAGTATTTT
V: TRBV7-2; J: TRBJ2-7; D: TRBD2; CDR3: CASSFGLATYEQYF; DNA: TGTGCCAGCAGCTTCGGACTAGCGACGTACGAGCAGTACTTC
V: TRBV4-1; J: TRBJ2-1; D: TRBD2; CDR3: CASSRAGTRPYNEQFF; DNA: TGCGCCAGCAGCCGAGCCGGGACTAGGCCCTACAATGAGCAGTTCTTC
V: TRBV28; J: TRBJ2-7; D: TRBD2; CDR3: CASRPASGGAYEQYF; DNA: TGTGCCAGCAGACCCGCTAGCGGGGGGGCCTACGAGCAGTACTTC
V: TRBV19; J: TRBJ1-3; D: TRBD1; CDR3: CASRLTGGNTIYF; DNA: TGTGCCAGTAGACTGACAGGGGGAAACACCATATATTTT